A single sample is the source of the 17 T cell receptor beta chains below, sequenced in a study of cytomegalovirus exposure and HLA in healthy donors. Primers for the PCR totalled 60 Vbeta and 13 Jbeta. Sequencing used immunoSEQ multiplex PCR; TCRdb keeps in-frame clones, though not all of them. The table lists fewer than 120,000 clones, 70% to 85% of them singletons, with 6.2% in the top ten. Sequenced material: PBMCs. Receptor source: a man aged 25-45 years in good health and CMV-seropositive.

This chain links TRBV6-5 with TRBJ1-5; D is possibly TRBD1 (5 bases). In germline, CDR1 is MNHEY, CDR2 SVGAGI. The CDR3 is 15 amino acids. Trimming stripped 8 bases from V and 2 bases from J, with 16 bases between. For the CDR3, the DNA is TGTGCCAGCCGCCAAACAGGAGTAGGCAATCAGCCCCAGCATTTT. Amino acids: CASRQTGVGNQPQHF.

The CDR3, as DNA: TGTGCCAGCAGTGGCATTCGGGCCCAGTACTTC. Translation: CASSGIRAQYF. The chain combines TRBV25-1 with TRBJ2-5; D unclear. Deletions cut 4 bases from V and 9 bases from J, with 9 bases between. This CDR3 region has 11 residues. The germline V gene has CDR1 MGHDK and CDR2 SYGVNS.

This chain uses TRBV19 with TRBJ2-3; 10 nucleotides match TRBD1. V lost 7 bases to trimming and J lost 4 bases; unmatched junction nucleotides: 5. The V gene's germline CDR1 is LNHDA and CDR2 SQIVND (reference sequence). This CDR3 is 14 amino acids long. CDR3 amino acids: CASTPGQGADTQYF. For the CDR3, the DNA is TGTGCCAGTACCCCAGGACAGGGGGCAGATACGCAGTATTTT.

A word on this clone: One junction end disagrees with the germline gene, perhaps due to a read error. This chain uses TRBV7-9 with TRBJ1-2; the match to TRBD1 covers 8 bases. The CDR3 runs 19 residues. CDR1 is SEHNR and CDR2 is FQNEAQ in the germline V gene (reference sequence). In nucleotides, the CDR3 is TGTTCCAGCAGCTTACGGAACAGGGGGACTATTAACCCCAACTATGGCTACACCTTC. Its translation is CSSSLRNRGTINPNYGYTF. The whole variable domain, remainder taken from reference TRBV7-9 and TRBJ1-2, is DTGVSQNPRHKITKRGQNVTFRCDPISEHNRLYWYRQTLGQGPEFLTYFQNEAQLEKSRLLSDRFSAERPKGSFSTLEIQRTEQGDSAMYLCSSSLRNRGTINPNYGYTFGSGTRLTVV.

This clone was observed a handful of times. This chain joins TRBV6-5 and TRBJ2-7; TRBD1 aligns across 9 bases. The length of the CDR3 is 14 residues. The trim removed 5 bases at V and 3 bases at J, leaving 5 bases unmatched. Germline assignment: CDR1 MNHEY and CDR2 SVGAGI. For the CDR3, the DNA is TGTGCCAGCAGTCTGGGACAGGGAGTCTACGAGCAGTACTTC. Translating it yields CASSLGQGVYEQYF.

This chain connects TRBV5-1 to TRBJ1-4; 8 bases agree with TRBD1. The CDR3 is 15 amino acids. V lost 4 bases to trimming and J lost 3 bases; unmatched junction nucleotides: 5. The V gene's germline CDR1 is SGHRS and CDR2 YFSETQ. The chain's CDR3 is CASSPVTGANEKLFF. In nucleotides, the CDR3 is TGCGCCAGCAGCCCCGTGACAGGGGCTAATGAAAAACTGTTTTTT.

This clone was seen a single time. The chain recombines TRBV11-2 with TRBJ2-1; TRBD2 aligns across 11 bases. The trim removed 8 bases at V and 4 bases at J, leaving 4 bases unmatched. Germline V gene data show CDR1 as SGHAT and CDR2 as FQNNGV. The CDR3 is made up of 14 amino acids. CDR3 loop: CASLPSGGYNEQFF. CDR3 coding DNA: TGTGCCAGCTTACCTAGCGGGGGGTACAATGAGCAGTTCTTC.

V usage is TRBV14 and J usage is TRBJ1-2, with TRBD1 matching 9 bases. CDR1 and CDR2 from the germline V gene are SGHDN and FVKESK. V trimming: 0 bases; J trimming: 8 bases; junction bases outside the gene matches: 13. The CDR3 has 17 amino acids. The CDR3 DNA reads as TGTGCCAGCAGCCAAGATCTCCTTCCACAGGGGGCGCGGGGCTACACCTTC. It encodes CASSQDLLPQGARGYTF.

This chain uses TRBV5-1 with TRBJ2-1, with D maybe TRBD2 (6 bases). The CDR3 sequence is 14 residues long. V was cut by 4 bases and J by 4 bases, with 12 bases left in between. The germline CDR1 and CDR2 sequences are SGHRS and YFSETQ. CDR3 sequence: CASSERDLYNEQFF. The CDR3 DNA is TGCGCCAGCAGCGAAAGGGACTTATACAATGAGCAGTTCTTC.

The chain is built from TRBV30 and TRBJ1-2, with 11 bases that match TRBD1. The CDR3 loop spans 14 amino acids. The V segment lost 3 bases and the J segment 7 bases; nucleotides outside the gene matches: 7. Germline V CDR1 and CDR2: GTSNPN, SVGIG (reference sequence). The CDR3, as DNA: TGTGCCTGGAGAAGGGGACAGGGGGTGATTGGCTACACCTTC. It specifies CAWRRGQGVIGYTF. Full variable domain (remainder filled in from reference TRBV30 and TRBJ1-2): SQTIHQWPATLVQPVGSPLSLECTVEGTSNPNLYWYRQAAGRGLQLLFYSVGIGQISSEVPQNLSASRPQDRQFILSSKKLLLSDSGFYLCAWRRGQGVIGYTFGSGTRLTVV.

V usage is TRBV5-1 and J usage is TRBJ2-1, with 7 bases lining up with TRBD1. Germline loops: CDR1 SGHRS, CDR2 YFSETQ. The CDR3 covers 16 residues. Trimming took 2 bases from V and 0 from J; bases not matched to a gene: 5. CDR3 sequence reads: CASSFRDSSSYNEQFF. For the CDR3, the DNA is TGCGCCAGCAGCTTTCGGGACAGCAGCTCCTACAATGAGCAGTTCTTC.

The table lists this clone with a few counts. The identical CDR3 is also encoded by other nucleotide sequences in the sample. This chain connects TRBV30 to TRBJ1-1, with D perhaps matching TRBD1 (5 bases). V shed 3 bases and J shed 6 bases, with 11 bases lying between them. From germline, CDR1 is GTSNPN and CDR2 SVGIG (reference sequence). The CDR3 totals 12 residues. This chain's CDR3 is CAWRRGSSEAFF. The CDR3 bases are TGTGCCTGGAGAAGGGGTAGCTCTGAAGCTTTCTTT.

This chain joins TRBV6-1 and TRBJ1-2; the match to TRBD1 covers 9 bases. The germline CDR1 and CDR2 sequences are MNHNS and SASEGT. Unmatched junction bases numbered 9, after V lost 11 bases and J lost 5 bases. The CDR3 length is 13 residues. In DNA form, the CDR3 reads TGTGCCGGCCGGGACAGGGACGCTTATGGCTACACCTTC. Protein sequence: CAGRDRDAYGYTF.

J is TRBJ2-2 and V is TRBV19; possible D gene TRBD2, 5 bases. Deletions cut 6 bases from V and 4 bases from J, with 12 bases between. CDR1 LNHDA and CDR2 SQIVND come from the germline V gene (reference sequence). The CDR3 is 14 amino acids. As DNA, the CDR3 is TGTGCCAGTAGCAGTTCGGGGAGCACCGGGGAGCTGTTTTTT. The encoded protein is CASSSSGSTGELFF.

V usage is TRBV2 and J usage is TRBJ2-3, with TRBD2 matching over 8 bases. Trimming took 1 base from V and 2 from J; bases not matched to a gene: 5. This CDR3 has 16 amino acids. Germline V gene lookup returns CDR1 SNHLY and CDR2 FYNNEI. CDR3 nucleotides: TGTGCCAGCAGTGAAGGCGCGGGGGGACACACAGATACGCAGTATTTT. Translating gives CASSEGAGGHTDTQYF.

The V gene is TRBV5-8, the J gene TRBJ2-3, with 11 bases lining up with TRBD2. The CDR3 contains 16 residues. V dropped 0 bases and J dropped 1; count of bases not matched to a gene: 1. Germline V gene sequence: CDR1 SGHTS, CDR2 YDEGEE. This chain's CDR3 is CASSLGLAGRTDTQYF. The CDR3 coding sequence is TGTGCCAGCAGCTTGGGACTAGCGGGGCGCACAGATACGCAGTATTTT.

The J gene is TRBJ1-2, the V gene TRBV2; 7 nucleotides match TRBD1. The CDR3 is made up of 16 amino acids. Per germline, CDR1 SNHLY and CDR2 FYNNEI. Losses at the gene ends were 7 bases for V and 1 base for J; bases not matched to a gene: 12. The CDR3 region is CASTEPLRGINYGYTF. CDR3 sequence (DNA): TGTGCCAGCACCGAACCCCTCAGGGGGATTAACTATGGCTACACCTTC.